This TCR beta chain is drawn from a study of beta chain features in type 1 diabetes. Study outcomes and limitations: In these data, an HLA type influence on TCRB rearrangement remained unresolved.

CD4+ naive, central memory, regulatory and stem cell-like memory subsets were isolated by sorting on CD45RO/CCR7/CD25/CD127/CD95/CD27. Purity (above 98%) was reached by all sorted populations. With 0 bases clipped from V and 5 bases from J, the junction kept 11 bases outside the gene matches. In germline, CDR1 is SGDLS, CDR2 YYNGEE. There are 17 residues in the CDR3. Since all of the isolated RNA was reverse transcribed, expressed TCRB transcripts were what got sequenced. Using immunoSEQ multiplex PCR, the repertoire was profiled, and TCRdb retains in-frame clones only, with some absent. The profile covers approximately 250,000 clones, with roughly 15% appearing a single time and about 0.03% taken by the ten largest. This clone occurred a few times. Its antigen is not known.

This clonotype was obtained from a woman between 40 and 50 years old in good health. V usage is TRBV9 and J usage is TRBJ2-5; TRBD2 matches 9 bases. The sample was naive CD4+ T cells from blood. CDR3 nucleotides: TGTGCCAGCAGCGTAGGTGTCCGCGGGGGGGTTAGTGAGACCCAGTACTTC. This encodes CASSVGVRGGVSETQYF.